This T cell receptor beta chain stems from a study of blood T cells in healthy people across ages. The CDR3 spans 15 residues. Germline lookup yields CDR1 LGHNA and CDR2 YSLEER. Trimming pared 0 bases from V and 7 bases from J, leaving 10 bases between. Aged about 6 to 90, donors were systemically healthy Caucasians from Russia. Through a sample-barcoded 5' primer and a J-beta primer mix, a second PCR was run for roughly 6 to 12 cycles. No fewer than 3 million CDR3-containing paired-end reads came from each sample. Using its own MiXCR run on the 5' RACE reads, TCRdb lists one record per CDR3 protein. Of 650,000 to 700,000 distinct CDR3 sequences listed, roughly 32% were seen once; the top ten hold 15%. Study-level results: Higher diversity, along with more naive CD4+ cells, distinguished long-lived donors from aged donors. Age advanced and TCR beta diversity per million T cells fell, roughly linearly.

About this clonotype itself: Its antigen is unidentified.

This receptor was obtained from a woman at least 80 years old in good health. The J gene is TRBJ1-6, the V gene TRBV4-3; D gene unclear. Sequences were obtained from blood. The CDR3 loop is CASSQDLSVNSPLHF. Written as DNA, the CDR3 is TGCGCCAGCAGCCAAGATCTGTCAGTCAATTCACCCCTCCACTTT.